This T cell receptor beta chain was captured by sequencing in a study of cytomegalovirus exposure and HLA in healthy donors. A remark on this clone: Its antigen is currently unknown.

PCR was performed using 60 Vbeta and 13 Jbeta primers. The table came from immunoSEQ multiplex PCR; TCRdb's copy has only in-frame clones and leaves some out. The sample includes 120,000 to 150,000 clones, approximately 79% of them seen just once. Study-level points and caveats: Productive status was seen about 90% or about 30% of the time for most TCR beta V segments in an earlier analysis. Later analysis identified a missense DCLRE1C variant that was linked to TCR beta V- and J-gene trimming.

J was trimmed by 8 bases and V by 1 base; bases with no gene match: 9. The CDR3 is 15 residues long. Germline V gene lookup returns CDR1 SGHVS and CDR2 FQNEAQ. This sequence originates from a woman between 25 and 40 years old in good health and CMV-seronegative. The chain employs TRBV7-8 and TRBJ1-2; TRBD1 aligns across 8 bases. Material: PBMCs. The CDR3 here is CASSLVPGGAMGYTF. CDR3 bases: TGTGCCAGCAGCTTAGTCCCAGGGGGCGCGATGGGCTACACCTTC. Together with reference TRBV7-8 and TRBJ1-2, the CDR3 gives the full variable domain: GAGVSQSPRYKVAKRGQDVALRCDPISGHVSLFWYQQALGQGPEFLTYFQNEAQLDKSGLPSDRFFAERPEGSVSTLKIQRTQQEDSAVYLCASSLVPGGAMGYTFGSGTRLTVV.